The source of this T cell receptor beta chain is a study of blood T cell repertoires in COVID-19. Study overall: Whether acute or convalescent, the COVID-19 samples came from the United States, Italy and Spain. PBMCs, B-cell-depleted T cells, or T cells were the source of the cDNA or gDNA that made up the material.

Comments on this clone: Relative to the germline gene, one junction end is altered; a read error may explain this.

Assay used: immunoSEQ multiplex PCR; TCRdb lists only in-frame clones, some missing. This sample yields about 80,000 clones, of which over 75% are seen a single time; about 12% belongs to the top ten. The germline CDR1 and CDR2 sequences are SSHAT and FNYEAQ (reference sequence). The CDR3 has 13 amino acids. This rearrangement joins TRBV7-7 to TRBJ2-3, with 7 bases aligning to TRBD2. The TCR originated in a man aged 80 or over with acute or convalescent COVID-19. The sequencing input was peripheral blood. The CDR3 is CASSPGGTDTQYF. The CDR3 DNA sequence: TGTGCTAGCAGCCCCGGGGGGACAGATACGCAGTATTTT.